Below are 17 T cell receptor beta chains sequenced from a single sample in a study of cytomegalovirus exposure and HLA in healthy donors. The protocol was immunoSEQ multiplex PCR, while the TCRdb copy is restricted to in-frame clones and leaves out a portion. The sample holds 220,000 or so clones, 83% seen once. Sequenced input: PBMCs. These TCRs come from a woman aged 18-30 years in good health and CMV-seronegative.

The V gene is TRBV5-1, the J gene TRBJ2-3; 9 bases match TRBD2. CDR3 length equals 15 residues. V shed 1 base, J shed 3 bases, and the junction held 3 bases outside the gene matches. Germline V gives CDR1 SGHRS, CDR2 YFSETQ. The CDR3 sequence: CASSLPSGNTDTQYF. Written as DNA, the CDR3 is TGCGCCAGCAGCTTGCCTAGCGGGAATACAGATACGCAGTATTTT.

The chain uses TRBV6-6 and TRBJ1-2, with a possible D match to TRBD1 (5 bases). The V and J ends lost 9 bases and 4 bases respectively, with 21 bases between them. CDR1 MNHNY and CDR2 SVGAGI come from the germline V gene (reference sequence). The CDR3 loop spans 15 amino acids. DNA of the CDR3: TGTGCCAGTAGCCGGGACCTCACGGGAGCCTATGGCTACACCTTC. This translates into CASSRDLTGAYGYTF.

The CDR3 loop is CASSPGGGTANEQYF. Here the CDR3 DNA reads TGCGCCAGCAGCCCAGGGGGCGGAACTGCGAACGAGCAGTACTTC. The chain combines TRBV5-1 with TRBJ2-7; the match to TRBD1 covers 8 bases. This CDR3 spans 15 amino acids. Losses at the gene ends were 4 bases for V and 5 bases for J; bases not matched to a gene: 11. Germline V gives CDR1 SGHRS, CDR2 YFSETQ. Full variable domain (rest looked up from reference TRBV5-1 and TRBJ2-7): KAGVTQTPRYLIKTRGQQVTLSCSPISGHRSVSWYQQTPGQGLQFLFEYFSETQRNKGNFPGRFSGRQFSNSRSEMNVSTLELGDSALYLCASSPGGGTANEQYFGPGTRLTVT.

The CDR3 DNA is TGTGCCAGCAGGGGGAGACAGGGGGCTTTGGGGGAGCAGTACTTC. Amino acid sequence: CASRGRQGALGEQYF. The chain is built from TRBV27 and TRBJ2-7; TRBD1 aligns across 10 bases. This CDR3 comprises 15 residues. Germline CDR1 and CDR2: MNHEY and SMNVEV (reference sequence). V was pared by 6 bases and J by 7 bases, with 12 bases of the junction left unmatched.

The CDR3 region has the DNA TGTGCCAGCAGTGAAAGGGCAGGATCAAGCTCCTACGAGCAGTACTTC. Amino acids: CASSERAGSSSYEQYF. This chain uses TRBV2 with TRBJ2-7; no clear D gene. The germline V and J ends were trimmed by 2 bases and 0 bases, with 14 bases remaining between them. This CDR3 has 16 residues. CDR1 and CDR2 (germline): SNHLY, FYNNEI.

V usage is TRBV9 and J usage is TRBJ1-6; no firm D call. This CDR3 has 14 amino acids. V lost 1 base and J 6 bases, leaving 8 bases between the germline ends. Per the germline V gene, CDR1 is SGDLS and CDR2 is YYNGEE. CDR3 bases: TGTGCCAGCAGCGTATCGGTGGGTAATTCACCCCTCCACTTT. This codes for CASSVSVGNSPLHF.

The chain couples TRBV7-2 to TRBJ1-2; 7 bases are shared with TRBD1. V trimming: 5 bases; J trimming: 4 bases; junction bases outside the gene matches: 7. CDR3 length equals 14 residues. CDR1 SGHTA and CDR2 FQGNSA come from the germline V gene. The CDR3: CASSPGGLSYGYTF. In nucleotides, the CDR3 is TGTGCCAGCAGCCCAGGGGGTCTTAGCTATGGCTACACCTTC.

V and J are TRBV6-1 and TRBJ2-1; 8 nucleotides agree with TRBD1. Germline lookup yields CDR1 MNHNS and CDR2 SASEGT. V gave up 3 bases and J gave up 8 bases; unmatched junction bases: 0. This CDR3 has 12 residues. The CDR3 DNA follows: TGTGCCAGCAGTGAGACAGGGGATGAGCAGTTCTTC. Translated: CASSETGDEQFF.

The genes are TRBV5-1 and TRBJ2-7; 12 bases fit TRBD2. Looked up from germline, CDR1 is SGHRS and CDR2 is YFSETQ. V lost 7 bases and J lost 4; bases outside the gene matches: 9. This CDR3 region has 15 residues. The CDR3 nucleotides read TGCGCCAGCTCGCGGACTAGCGGGGTTCCTTACGAGCAGTACTTC. Translation: CASSRTSGVPYEQYF.

The rearrangement joins TRBV27 to TRBJ2-4, with a tentative D call TRBD1 (6 bases). With 6 bases removed from V and 0 bases from J, the gap between germline ends came to 12 bases. The length of the CDR3 is 15 residues. The germline CDR1 and CDR2 sequences are MNHEY and SMNVEV (reference sequence). The CDR3, as DNA: TGTGCCAGCAGAAGGACAGCCCTAGCCAAAAACATTCAGTACTTC. Translation: CASRRTALAKNIQYF.

This clone occurred once. The V and J genes are TRBV6-1 and TRBJ1-5, with D possibly being TRBD1 (5 bases). This CDR3 region has 16 residues. CDR1 and CDR2 from the germline V gene are MNHNS and SASEGT. Deletions cut 1 base from V and 0 bases from J, with 10 bases between. The CDR3 nucleotides read TGTGCCAGCAGTGAAGGGTGGGGGAATAGCAATCAGCCCCAGCATTTT. This gives the protein CASSEGWGNSNQPQHF.

The chain uses TRBV6-1 and TRBJ1-2; perhaps TRBD1 as D (6 bases). The CDR3 has 16 amino acids. Trimming removed 3 bases at V and 1 base at J, with 15 bases between. The germline V gene encodes CDR1 MNHNS and CDR2 SASEGT. The CDR3 DNA follows: TGTGCCAGCAGTGACAACAGGGAGATATTTAACTATGGCTACACCTTC. Translation gives CASSDNREIFNYGYTF.

The V and J genes are TRBV28 and TRBJ1-5; D call uncertain. CDR1 and CDR2 (germline): MDHEN, SYDVKM. The CDR3 length is 14 residues. Trimming shortened V by 7 bases and J by 6 bases, and 16 bases separated the two germline ends. CDR3 in DNA: TGTGCCAGCACCCGTTCGACAATCCCTCAGCCCCAGCATTTT. The encoded protein is CASTRSTIPQPQHF.

The chain is built from TRBV5-1 and TRBJ1-2; D is unclear. This CDR3 region has 16 residues. V dropped 0 bases and J dropped 1 base, with 13 bases sitting between them. Per the germline V gene, CDR1 is SGHRS and CDR2 is YFSETQ. CDR3 sequence reads: CASSLGGGRGNYGYTF. The CDR3 DNA reads as TGCGCCAGCAGCTTGGGAGGAGGACGGGGTAACTATGGCTACACCTTC.

The table lists this clone with a few counts. The chain links TRBV6-6 to TRBJ1-2; tentative D call: TRBD1 (6 bases). Germline CDR1 is MNHNY and CDR2 is SVGAGI (reference sequence). The CDR3 runs to 15 residues. Trimming removed 1 base at V and 10 bases at J, with 19 bases between. Here the CDR3 DNA reads TGTGCCAGCAGTTACTGGCCAGGGGAATCAGTTCACTACACCTTC. Its translation: CASSYWPGESVHYTF.

In this sample, this clone turned up once. This sequence joins TRBV4-1 and TRBJ1-2; D is ambiguous. Germline CDR1 MGHRA, CDR2 YSYEKL. Trimming stripped 0 bases from V and 4 bases from J, with 9 bases between. The CDR3 loop spans 14 amino acids. Here the CDR3 reads CASSQEAYSYGYTF. CDR3 DNA sequence: TGCGCCAGCAGCCAAGAAGCTTATAGCTATGGCTACACCTTC.

The chain joins TRBV27 to TRBJ1-3; no clear D gene. CDR1 MNHEY and CDR2 SMNVEV come from the germline V gene (reference sequence). With 3 bases removed from V and 0 bases from J, the gap between germline ends came to 15 bases. There are 17 residues in the CDR3. The CDR3 sequence is CASSLGSAGFSGNTIYF. The DNA for the CDR3 is TGTGCCAGCAGTTTGGGGTCGGCGGGGTTCTCTGGAAACACCATATATTTT.